The sequence of this T cell receptor beta chain was determined in a study of memory B cells and T cells in multiple sclerosis. CFSE-dim autoproliferating and CFSE-high non-proliferating T cells from unstimulated culture were sequenced separately. Approximately 5x10^7 CFSE-labeled PBMCs were cultured around seven days unstimulated, then replicate wells were pooled. CFSE at 0.4 to 0.6 uM labeled the PBMCs, which were then cultured unstimulated. Study results and limitations: Compartments had unequal clone-set sizes, affecting shared clonotype counts.

Germline assignment: CDR1 MNHEY and CDR2 SMNVEV (reference sequence). The junction had 8 bases not matched to a gene; V was cut back by 5 bases and J by 12 bases. The CDR3 covers 13 residues. As for this clone: Its antigen remains unidentified.

Produced via immunoSEQ multiplex PCR; TCRdb's table is partial and in-frame only. The sample contains approximately 30,000 clones, approximately 85% of which appear only once. The chain uses TRBV27 and TRBJ2-7; 12 bases map to TRBD2. This clonotype originated in a human donor with multiple sclerosis. Sequencing was done on a sample of PBMCs from blood kept in culture. The CDR3 nucleotides are TGTGCCAGCAGTCCCGGACTAGCGGGAATTGTGTACTTC. Translation: CASSPGLAGIVYF.